These 10 T cell receptor beta chains were all obtained from the same sample, sequenced in a study of monozygotic twins with inflammatory bowel disease. No DNA is given; TCRdb re-called the 5' RACE reads and lists each CDR3 protein once. The repertoire table contains approximately 160,000 distinct CDR3 sequences. Material for sequencing was blood. These TCRs come from a human donor with ulcerative colitis or Crohn's disease, or a healthy co-twin of an affected twin (not recorded which).

The chain carries TRBV18 and TRBJ2-4; without DNA, the TCRdb call of TRBD1 cannot be checked. This CDR3 is built from 16 residues. CDR1 is KGHSH, CDR2 LQKENI, per germline. The CDR3 loop is CASSPQQGLAKNIQYF.

The CDR3 sequence is CSVLGQVYEQYF. The chain recombines TRBV29-1 with TRBJ2-7; the TRBD1 assignment by TCRdb is unverifiable without DNA. The CDR3 contains 12 residues. In germline, CDR1 is SQVTM, CDR2 ANQGSEA.

This sequence joins TRBV4-3 and TRBJ2-1; no DNA is available, so the TRBD2 call from TCRdb remains unchecked. This CDR3 comprises 15 residues. Germline V CDR1 and CDR2: LGHNA, YSLEER. CDR3 loop: CASSQDKAGNNEQFF.

The chain joins TRBV6-2 or TRBV6-3 to TRBJ2-5. The germline gives CDR1 MNHEY, CDR2 SVGEGT. There are 11 residues in the CDR3. The CDR3 reads CASSYAETQYF.

V and J are TRBV7-2 and TRBJ2-5. This CDR3 region has 13 residues. Germline V gene lookup returns CDR1 SGHTA and CDR2 FQGNSA. CDR3 residues: CAGSLGVQETQYF.

This sequence joins TRBV20-1 and TRBJ2-3. This CDR3 region has 11 residues. Germline CDR1 is DFQATT and CDR2 is SNEGSKA (reference sequence). The CDR3 here is CSARWTDTQYF.

V gene TRBV29-1 combines with J gene TRBJ2-7; absent DNA, TCRdb's TRBD1 call cannot be checked. The CDR3 sequence is 13 residues long. Germline V lookup: CDR1 SQVTM, CDR2 ANQGSEA. This CDR3 reads CSVDYPGRYEQYF.

The gene calls are TRBV20-1 and TRBJ2-2. CDR3 length equals 15 residues. Germline CDR1 and CDR2: DFQATT and SNEGSKA (reference sequence). The CDR3 spells CSARDRFANTGELFF.

The chain links TRBV9 to TRBJ1-4; TCRdb's D call of TRBD1 is untestable without DNA. Looked up from germline, CDR1 is SGDLS and CDR2 is YYNGEE. CDR3 length: 15 residues. CDR3 sequence: CASSQTGDYGEKLFF. Filled out from reference TRBV9 and TRBJ1-4, the complete variable domain reads DSGVTQTPKHLITATGQRVTLRCSPRSGDLSVYWYQQSLDQGLQFLIQYYNGEERAKGNILERFSAQQFPDLHSELNLSSLELGDSALYFCASSQTGDYGEKLFFGSGTQLSVL.

J is TRBJ1-2 and V is TRBV5-6; TCRdb's D gene call, TRBD1, goes unchecked for lack of DNA. Germline CDR1 is SGHDT and CDR2 is YYEEEE. The CDR3 sequence is 15 residues long. Here the CDR3 reads CASSFPRGENYGYTF.